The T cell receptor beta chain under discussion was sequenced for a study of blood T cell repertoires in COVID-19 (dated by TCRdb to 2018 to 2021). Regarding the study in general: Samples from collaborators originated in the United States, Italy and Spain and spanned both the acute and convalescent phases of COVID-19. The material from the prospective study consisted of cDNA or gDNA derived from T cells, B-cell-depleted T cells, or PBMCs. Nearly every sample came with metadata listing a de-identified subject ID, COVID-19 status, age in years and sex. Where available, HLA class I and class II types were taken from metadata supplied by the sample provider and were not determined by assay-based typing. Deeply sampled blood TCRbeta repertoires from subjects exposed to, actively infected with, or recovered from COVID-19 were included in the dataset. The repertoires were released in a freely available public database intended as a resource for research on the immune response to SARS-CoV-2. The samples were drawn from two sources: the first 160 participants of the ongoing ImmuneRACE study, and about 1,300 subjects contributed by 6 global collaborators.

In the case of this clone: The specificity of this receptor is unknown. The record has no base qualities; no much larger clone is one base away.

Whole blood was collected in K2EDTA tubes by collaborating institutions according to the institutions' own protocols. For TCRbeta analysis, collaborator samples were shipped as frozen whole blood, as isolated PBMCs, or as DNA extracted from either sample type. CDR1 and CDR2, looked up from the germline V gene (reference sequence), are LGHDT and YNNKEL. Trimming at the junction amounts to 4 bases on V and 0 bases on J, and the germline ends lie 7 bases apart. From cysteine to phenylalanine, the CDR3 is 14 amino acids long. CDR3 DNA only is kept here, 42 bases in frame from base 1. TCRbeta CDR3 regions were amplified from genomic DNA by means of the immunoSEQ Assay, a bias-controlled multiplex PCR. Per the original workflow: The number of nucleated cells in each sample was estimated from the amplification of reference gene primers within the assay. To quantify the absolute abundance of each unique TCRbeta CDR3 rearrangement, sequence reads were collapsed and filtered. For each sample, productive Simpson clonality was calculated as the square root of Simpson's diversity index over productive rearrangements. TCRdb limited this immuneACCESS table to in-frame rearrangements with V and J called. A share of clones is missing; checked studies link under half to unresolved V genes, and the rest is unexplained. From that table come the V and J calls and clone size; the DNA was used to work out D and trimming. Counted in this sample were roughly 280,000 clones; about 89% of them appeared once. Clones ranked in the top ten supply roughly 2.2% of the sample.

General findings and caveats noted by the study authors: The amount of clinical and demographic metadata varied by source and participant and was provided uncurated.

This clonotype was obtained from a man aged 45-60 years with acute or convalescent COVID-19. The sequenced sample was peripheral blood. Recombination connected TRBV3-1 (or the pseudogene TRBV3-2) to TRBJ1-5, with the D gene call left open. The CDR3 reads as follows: CASSRSDSNQPQHF. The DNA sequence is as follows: TGTGCCAGCAGCCGGAGCGATAGCAATCAGCCCCAGCATTTT.